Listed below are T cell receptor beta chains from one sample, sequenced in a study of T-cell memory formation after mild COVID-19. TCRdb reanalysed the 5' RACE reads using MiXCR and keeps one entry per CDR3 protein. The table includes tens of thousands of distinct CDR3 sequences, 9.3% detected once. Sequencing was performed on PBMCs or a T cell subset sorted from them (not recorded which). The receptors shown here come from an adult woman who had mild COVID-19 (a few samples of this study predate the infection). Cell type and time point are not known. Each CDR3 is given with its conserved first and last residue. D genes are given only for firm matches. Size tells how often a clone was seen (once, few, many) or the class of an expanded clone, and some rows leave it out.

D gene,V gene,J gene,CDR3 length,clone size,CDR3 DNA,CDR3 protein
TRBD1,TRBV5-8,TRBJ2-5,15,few,TGTGCCAGCAGCCGCCTTGCAGGGGGCCGGGAGACCCAGTACTTC,CASSRLAGGRETQYF
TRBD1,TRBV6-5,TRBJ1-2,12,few,TGTGCCAGCAGACAGGGGGACTATGGCTACACCTTC,CASRQGDYGYTF
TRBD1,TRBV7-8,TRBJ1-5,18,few,TGTGCCAGCAGCTTAGTGGGACAGGGGACAGCAAGCAATCAGCCCCAGCATTTT,CASSLVGQGTASNQPQHF
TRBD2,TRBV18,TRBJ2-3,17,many,TGTGCCAGCTCAACCTTAACTAGCGCCGAAGGCACAGATACGCAGTATTTT,CASSTLTSAEGTDTQYF
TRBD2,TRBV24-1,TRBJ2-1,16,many,TGTGCCACCAGTGACAGTAGCGGGGCCGCCTACAATGAGCAGTTCTTC,CATSDSSGAAYNEQFF
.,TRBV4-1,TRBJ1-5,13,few,TGCGCCAGCAGCCAAGTTATTGGGGCCCGGCAGCATTTT,CASSQVIGARQHF
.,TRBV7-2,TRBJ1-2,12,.,TGTGCCATAATGACAGGCCCCTATGGCTACACCTTC,CAIMTGPYGYTF
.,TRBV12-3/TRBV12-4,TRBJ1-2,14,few,TGTGCCAGCAGACATACAGGGAGTTTTTATGGCTACACCTTC,CASRHTGSFYGYTF
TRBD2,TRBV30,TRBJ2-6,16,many,TGTGCCATTGGGGGGGTCACATACTCTGGGGCCAACGTCCTGACTTTC,CAIGGVTYSGANVLTF
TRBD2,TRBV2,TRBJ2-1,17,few,TGTGCCAGCAGTGCGGGACTAGCGGGGGTGCGCTACAATGAGCAGTTCTTC,CASSAGLAGVRYNEQFF
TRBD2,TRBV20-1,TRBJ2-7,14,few,TGCAGTGCCCTCGGACTAGCGAACCTCTACGAGCAGTACTTC,CSALGLANLYEQYF
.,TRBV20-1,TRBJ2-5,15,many,TGCAGTGCTAGAGATGCGACCCTGTTAGAAGAGACCCAGTACTTC,CSARDATLLEETQYF
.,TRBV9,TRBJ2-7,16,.,TGTGCCAGCAGCGTAGGTAACACCGGATTTTGGAACGAGCAGTACTTC,CASSVGNTGFWNEQYF
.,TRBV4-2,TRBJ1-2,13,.,TGTGCCAGCAGCCAAGATCGAGGGGACGGCTACACCTTC,CASSQDRGDGYTF
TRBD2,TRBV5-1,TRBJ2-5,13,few,TGCGCCAGCAGCAGGGACTACCGGGAGACCCAGTACTTC,CASSRDYRETQYF
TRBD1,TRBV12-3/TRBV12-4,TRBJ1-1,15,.,TGTGCCAGCAGTCTCCGGACAGGGAAGAACACTGAAGCTTTCTTT,CASSLRTGKNTEAFF
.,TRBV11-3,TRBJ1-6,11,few,TGTGCCAGCAGTAATAATTCACCCCTCCACTTT,CASSNNSPLHF
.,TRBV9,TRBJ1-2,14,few,TGTGCCAGCAGCGGGGGGTCGGGGAACTATGGCTACACCTTC,CASSGGSGNYGYTF
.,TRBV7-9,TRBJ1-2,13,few,TGTGCCAGCAGTCCTGACAGCCACTATGGCTACACCTTC,CASSPDSHYGYTF
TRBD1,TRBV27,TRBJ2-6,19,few,TGTGCCAGCAGCCAGACAGGGGGCTTGCAATTCTCTGGGGCCAACGTCCTGACTTTC,CASSQTGGLQFSGANVLTF
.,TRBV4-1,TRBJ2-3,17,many,TGCGCCAGCAGCCAAGCCACAGGGCTTGTAACCACAGATACGCAGTATTTT,CASSQATGLVTTDTQYF
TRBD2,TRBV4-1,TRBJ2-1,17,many,TGCGCCAGCAGCCGCGGACTAGCGGGGGGGACGGGCAATGAGCAGTTCTTC,CASSRGLAGGTGNEQFF
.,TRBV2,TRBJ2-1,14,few,TGTGCCAGCGGAGCGGGCTCTGGGTACAATGAGCAGTTCTTC,CASGAGSGYNEQFF
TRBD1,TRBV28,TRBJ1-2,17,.,TGTGCCAGCAGTCCATTTGGGACAGGGGCCGTCTGGGGAGGCTACACCTTC,CASSPFGTGAVWGGYTF
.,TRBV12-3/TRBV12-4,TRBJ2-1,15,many,TGTGCCAGCAGTAGCCGGGACCCCGCCTACAATGAGCAGTTCTTC,CASSSRDPAYNEQFF
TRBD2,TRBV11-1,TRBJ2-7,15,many,TGTGCCAGCAGCTTCAAAGCGGGAGTTATCTACGAGCAGTACTTC,CASSFKAGVIYEQYF
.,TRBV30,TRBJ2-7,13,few,TGTGCCTGGAGTCGAGGGACACCCTACGAGCAGTACTTC,CAWSRGTPYEQYF